The 17 T cell receptor beta chains given below trace back to one sample, sequenced in a study of PD-1 blockade in mismatch repair-deficient tumors. Repertoires were generated with immunoSEQ multiplex PCR, while TCRdb's copy carries only in-frame clones and drops some. The sample has about 68,000 clones, 60% to 80% seen once. Sequencing was performed on peripheral blood, taken 2 weeks after starting pembrolizumab. The receptors come from an adult with mismatch repair-deficient cancer.

The chain carries TRBV29-1 and TRBJ2-7; 11 positions agree with TRBD1. Germline V gives CDR1 SQVTM, CDR2 ANQGSEA. V lost 4 bases, J lost 3 bases, and 5 bases stayed unmatched. This CDR3 region has 14 residues. The CDR3 loop is CSVVTGTGGYEQYF. As DNA, the CDR3 is TGCAGCGTTGTGACTGGGACAGGGGGCTACGAGCAGTACTTC.

The chain has TRBV7-9 and TRBJ1-1; TRBD1 agrees at 7 bases. The V gene's germline CDR1 is SEHNR and CDR2 FQNEAQ (reference sequence). The CDR3 totals 14 residues. Trimming at V came to 5 bases and at J to 8 bases, leaving 11 bases not matched to a gene. CDR3: CASSMLGGHYEAFF. CDR3 bases: TGTGCCAGCAGCATGTTAGGGGGCCATTACGAAGCTTTCTTT.

To note about this clone: Its ends do not fully match the called genes, so a read error is possible. The gene calls are TRBV30 and TRBJ2-7; 9 bases match TRBD1. This CDR3 comprises 13 residues. Germline values: CDR1 GTSNPN, CDR2 SVGIG (reference sequence). The CDR3 region is CACPGTGTYGQYF. In nucleotides, the CDR3 is TGTGCCTGTCCCGGGACAGGGACCTACGGGCAGTACTTC.

This chain joins TRBV7-3 and TRBJ2-3; D is possibly TRBD1 (5 bases). Germline CDR1 and CDR2: SGHTA and FQGTGA. With 5 bases removed from V and 0 bases from J, the gap between germline ends came to 12 bases. The CDR3 covers 15 residues. The CDR3 spells CASSLMTASTDTQYF. DNA for the CDR3: TGTGCCAGCAGCCTAATGACAGCTAGCACAGATACGCAGTATTTT.

This chain links TRBV6-5 with TRBJ2-2; D is perhaps TRBD1 (5 bases). Between the trimmed V and J ends, which lost 7 bases and 4 bases, there was a span of 10 bases. The CDR3 loop spans 13 amino acids. Germline V gene data show CDR1 as MNHEY and CDR2 as SVGAGI. The DNA for the CDR3 is TGTGCCAGCAATACAGGTTCCACCGGGGAGCTGTTTTTT. Translated: CASNTGSTGELFF.

The chain recombines TRBV28 with TRBJ1-5, with 10 bases aligning to TRBD1. CDR1 and CDR2 (germline): MDHEN, SYDVKM. This CDR3 is built from 15 residues. The trim removed 6 bases at V and 4 bases at J, leaving 6 bases unmatched. The CDR3: CASRRDRGGNQPQHF. The CDR3 coding sequence is TGTGCCAGCAGACGGGACAGGGGAGGAAATCAGCCCCAGCATTTT.

This clone occurred once. The V call is TRBV7-9, the J call TRBJ2-7; a possible D gene is TRBD2 (6 bases). The CDR3 sequence is 14 residues long. Trimming removed 4 bases from V and 3 bases from J, with 13 bases in between. Looked up from germline, CDR1 is SEHNR and CDR2 is FQNEAQ (reference sequence). DNA for the CDR3: TGTGCCAGCAGCTCTCGGGGGATCTTCTACGAGCAGTACTTC. Translating it yields CASSSRGIFYEQYF.

The chain joins TRBV2 to TRBJ2-3, with D possibly TRBD1 on 7 matching bases. CDR3 size: 17 residues. Germline CDR1 SNHLY, CDR2 FYNNEI. In DNA form, the CDR3 reads TGTGCTACCCGAATACCGCAGGGGATCAGGGGGGCAGATACGCAGTATTTT. Translation: CATRIPQGIRGADTQYF.

V is TRBV2 and J is TRBJ1-4; TRBD1 agrees at 7 bases. Germline V gene sequence: CDR1 SNHLY, CDR2 FYNNEI. There are 14 residues in the CDR3. V lost 3 bases, J lost 5 bases, and 3 bases stayed unmatched. This chain's CDR3 is CASSDGTENEKLFF. CDR3 coding DNA: TGTGCCAGCAGTGATGGGACAGAGAATGAAAAACTGTTTTTT.

The chain couples TRBV4-1 to TRBJ1-1; D is unresolved. The CDR3 totals 13 residues. Trimming took 0 bases from V and 7 from J, leaving 9 bases between them. Germline V gene sequence: CDR1 MGHRA, CDR2 YSYEKL. The CDR3 DNA reads TGCGCCAGCAGCCAAGATGGGGAGGGTGAAGCTTTCTTT. As protein: CASSQDGEGEAFF.

This sequence joins TRBV9 and TRBJ2-7; the match to TRBD2 covers 7 bases. The CDR3 sequence is 13 residues long. Germline lookup yields CDR1 SGDLS and CDR2 YYNGEE. Trimming cost V 4 bases and J 3 bases; bases outside gene matches: 4. CDR3 sequence reads: CASSPGLGYEQYF. The CDR3 region has the DNA TGTGCCAGCAGCCCCGGACTAGGCTACGAGCAGTACTTC.

This clone was found a few times. The rearrangement uses TRBV4-1 and TRBJ2-7, with D perhaps matching TRBD2 (6 bases). V was cut by 4 bases and J by 5 bases, with 12 bases left in between. The CDR3 totals 13 residues. CDR1 MGHRA and CDR2 YSYEKL come from the germline V gene. This CDR3 reads CASSRLASDEQYF. The CDR3 DNA reads TGCGCCAGCAGCCGGCTAGCGAGTGACGAGCAGTACTTC.

This clone was picked up a small number of times. The chain joins TRBV6-1 to TRBJ1-2; D call uncertain. The CDR3 has 14 amino acids. Trimming cost V 5 bases and J 5 bases, with 15 bases left between them. The V gene's germline CDR1 is MNHNS and CDR2 SASEGT. CDR3 nucleotides: TGTGCCAGCAGTCCCATGGACGGAGGTTATGGCTACACCTTC. It encodes CASSPMDGGYGYTF.

The chain carries TRBV21-1 and TRBJ2-7; the table's D gene call, TRBD2, was not cross checked with the DNA. TRBV21-1 represents a pseudogene. The length of the CDR3 is 15 residues. DNA for the CDR3: TGTGCCAGCAGCAGCCTACGGGGAGAATCTTACGAGCAGTACTTC. Translation gives CASSSLRGESYEQYF.

The chain is built from TRBV29-1 and TRBJ2-2; TRBD2 agrees at 7 bases. Germline assignment: CDR1 SQVTM and CDR2 ANQGSEA. The J segment lost 0 bases and the V segment lost 7 bases, leaving 5 bases of the junction unmatched. The CDR3 is 14 residues long. The CDR3 nucleotides are TGCAGCGCCGTGGGAGGGCCGAACACCGGGGAGCTGTTTTTT. Translation gives CSAVGGPNTGELFF.

CDR3 protein: CASSQARGRNEKLFF. The DNA for the CDR3 is TGTGCCAGCAGCCAAGCCAGGGGGCGGAACGAAAAACTGTTTTTT. This rearrangement joins TRBV14 to TRBJ1-4; 8 bases align to TRBD1. Trimming took 1 base from V and 8 from J; bases not matched to a gene: 6. Per germline, CDR1 SGHDN and CDR2 FVKESK. The CDR3 covers 15 residues.

The chain has TRBV2 and TRBJ1-1; D unclear. CDR1 and CDR2 from the germline V gene are SNHLY and FYNNEI. Trimming cost V 6 bases and J 6 bases, with 17 bases left between them. The CDR3 spans 14 residues. The CDR3 DNA reads TGTGCCAGCAGGTACACGCGAGGAAAGGCTGAAGCTTTCTTT. This codes for CASRYTRGKAEAFF.